A single sample gave rise to the 30 T cell receptor beta chains below, sequenced in a study of CD8+ T cells in alopecia areata. Extracted RNA was reverse transcribed into cDNA, the sequencing template. TCRdb's table, derived via immunoSEQ multiplex PCR, lists solely in-frame clones and lacks some. Of about 180,000 clones in the sample, about 61% were seen once. Regarding treatment: oral pan-JAK inhibitor, 5-10 mg twice daily. The input for sequencing was CD4+ T cells sorted from blood, taken between weeks 55 and 65, from a patient treated with tofacitinib. These receptor sequences come from a human donor with alopecia areata.

The gene calls are TRBV15 and TRBJ1-5, with a tentative D call TRBD1 (5 bases). Germline lookup yields CDR1 LNHNV and CDR2 YYDKDF (reference sequence). V lost 7 bases to trimming and J lost 5 bases, with 12 bases between them. The length of the CDR3 is 13 residues. CDR3 nucleotide sequence: TGTGCCACCACTGAAGGGGTTTATCAGCCCCAGCATTTT. Translating it yields CATTEGVYQPQHF.

This clone came up many times. The rearrangement joins TRBV28 to TRBJ1-2, with TRBD1 identical over 9 bases. Germline CDR1 is MDHEN and CDR2 is SYDVKM. The CDR3 is made up of 18 amino acids. Trimming removed 5 bases from V and 3 bases from J; junction bases left unmatched: 16. CDR3 residues: CASSRNQRTGEGHYGYTF. The CDR3 bases are TGTGCCAGCAGTCGTAACCAGAGGACAGGGGAAGGTCACTATGGCTACACCTTC.

V and J are TRBV25-1 and TRBJ2-3; D is undetermined. From germline, CDR1 is MGHDK and CDR2 SYGVNS. The CDR3 runs to 14 residues. Trimming cost V 7 bases and J 0 bases, with 11 bases left between them. In DNA, the CDR3 is TGTGCCAGCAAGGCGTGGGATAGCACAGATACGCAGTATTTT. This codes for CASKAWDSTDTQYF.

The V and J genes are TRBV5-6 and TRBJ2-7; 12 bases fit TRBD2. The CDR3 consists of 18 residues. Unmatched junction bases numbered 11, after V lost 4 bases and J lost 0 bases. Germline V lookup: CDR1 SGHDT, CDR2 YYEEEE. For the CDR3, the DNA is TGTGCCAGCAGCAAGACTAGCGGGGGAGTCGTCTCCTCCTACGAGCAGTACTTC. It specifies CASSKTSGGVVSSYEQYF.

The chain is built from TRBV29-1 and TRBJ2-7; 11 bases are a match to TRBD1. V dropped 5 bases and J dropped 5; count of bases not matched to a gene: 8. CDR3 size: 14 residues. Looked up from germline, CDR1 is SQVTM and CDR2 is ANQGSEA. The CDR3 is CSVLSGTGGNEQYF. The CDR3 coding sequence is TGCAGCGTTTTATCCGGGACAGGGGGTAACGAGCAGTACTTC.

V gene TRBV25-1 combines with J gene TRBJ2-5; a weak D match, TRBD2 (6 bases). There are 15 residues in the CDR3. Germline lookup yields CDR1 MGHDK and CDR2 SYGVNS. V lost 0 bases, J lost 0 bases, and 8 bases lay in between. CDR3 in DNA: TGTGCCAGCAGTGAATATGGAGGGTACCAAGAGACCCAGTACTTC. It codes for CASSEYGGYQETQYF.

The chain combines TRBV5-1 with TRBJ2-1, with 10 bases fitting TRBD2. V shed 3 bases and J 12 bases; nucleotides not matched to a gene: 9. Germline CDR1 is SGHRS and CDR2 is YFSETQ. The CDR3 length is 14 residues. CDR3 nucleotide sequence: TGCGCCAGCAGCTACGCCGACTCTAGCGGGAGGCAGTTCTTC. It translates to CASSYADSSGRQFF. Filled out from reference TRBV5-1 and TRBJ2-1, the complete variable domain reads KAGVTQTPRYLIKTRGQQVTLSCSPISGHRSVSWYQQTPGQGLQFLFEYFSETQRNKGNFPGRFSGRQFSNSRSEMNVSTLELGDSALYLCASSYADSSGRQFFGPGTRLTVL.

CDR3 DNA: TGCGCCAGCAGTCAATCTTCTGACAGGGGGGAGGACAATGAGCAGTTCTTC. This gives the protein CASSQSSDRGEDNEQFF. The chain joins TRBV23-1 to TRBJ2-1; the match to TRBD1 covers 9 bases. Being an ORF, TRBV23-1 has a function that is uncertain. V was clipped by 0 bases and J by 5 bases; unmatched bases: 8. The CDR3 sequence is 17 residues long.

The chain uses TRBV9 and TRBJ1-2, with unresolved D. This CDR3 spans 11 amino acids. The ends were cut back, 4 bases at V and 3 bases at J, with 4 bases in the middle. Germline V gene lookup returns CDR1 SGDLS and CDR2 YYNGEE. CDR3 in amino acids: CASSTYYGYTF. CDR3 DNA: TGTGCCAGCAGCACTTACTATGGCTACACCTTC. The full variable domain, with the rest looked up from reference TRBV9 and TRBJ1-2, is DSGVTQTPKHLITATGQRVTLRCSPRSGDLSVYWYQQSLDQGLQFLIQYYNGEERAKGNILERFSAQQFPDLHSELNLSSLELGDSALYFCASSTYYGYTFGSGTRLTVV.

This clone came up a few times. The chain carries TRBV25-1 and TRBJ1-2; D uncertain. Deletions cut 3 bases from V and 4 bases from J, with 15 bases between. The CDR3 is 15 amino acids. CDR1 is MGHDK and CDR2 is SYGVNS in the germline V gene. DNA of the CDR3: TGTGCCAGCAGTGAGGAGGGCCCAGCGATCTATGGCTACACCTTC. This gives the protein CASSEEGPAIYGYTF.

This clone has a handful of counts. The chain carries TRBV27 and TRBJ2-7, with D perhaps assigned TRBD1 or TRBD2 (5 bases each). V lost 6 bases to trimming and J lost 2 bases, with 14 bases between them. The germline gives CDR1 MNHEY, CDR2 SMNVEV (reference sequence). The CDR3 consists of 14 residues. The CDR3: CASSPGTVTYEQYF. In DNA form, the CDR3 reads TGTGCCAGCAGCCCGGGGACGGTCACCTACGAGCAGTACTTC.

V gene TRBV6-5 combines with J gene TRBJ2-3; 8 nucleotides match TRBD1. CDR3 length: 15 amino acids. Trimming took 6 bases from V and 6 from J; bases not matched to a gene: 11. The germline CDR1 and CDR2 sequences are MNHEY and SVGAGI. CDR3 sequence: CASSLRQGRGDTQYF. CDR3 coding DNA: TGTGCCAGCAGCCTACGACAGGGGCGAGGGGATACGCAGTATTTT.

A note on this clone: The junction shows a germline mismatch at one end, possibly a read error. This sequence joins TRBV2 and TRBJ1-2; 7 bases map to TRBD1. Germline V gene data show CDR1 as SNHLY and CDR2 as FYNNEI. This CDR3 is 12 amino acids long. The CDR3 spells CASHQGEGTNGF. Written as DNA, the CDR3 is TGTGCCAGCCACCAGGGGGAAGGGACTAACGGCTTC. Looking up the rest from reference TRBV2 and TRBJ1-2 gives the full variable domain: EPEVTQTPSHQVTQMGQEVILRCVPISNHLYFYWYRQILGQKVEFLVSFYNNEISEKSEIFDDQFSVERPDGSNFTLKIRSTKLEDSAMYFCASHQGEGTNGFGSGTRLTVV.

V and J are TRBV29-1 and TRBJ2-7; 7 bases map to TRBD1. CDR1 and CDR2 from the germline V gene are SQVTM and ANQGSEA. The V gene end was trimmed by 8 bases and the J gene end by 5 bases; junction bases not matched to a gene: 9. This CDR3 has 12 amino acids. CDR3 in amino acids: CSTETGAHEQYF. Written as DNA, the CDR3 is TGCAGCACTGAAACAGGGGCCCACGAGCAGTACTTC.

Only a few counts were recorded for this clone. This chain connects TRBV5-1 to TRBJ2-1; D unclear. This CDR3 is built from 15 residues. CDR1 and CDR2 (germline): SGHRS, YFSETQ. Trimming pared 4 bases from V and 2 bases from J, leaving 13 bases between. The chain's CDR3 is CASSGTESTYNEQFF. CDR3 sequence (DNA): TGCGCCAGCAGCGGAACAGAATCTACCTACAATGAGCAGTTCTTC.

This clone was counted a few times. This rearrangement joins TRBV7-6 to TRBJ1-6; TRBD1 matches 12 bases. With 5 bases clipped from V and 8 bases from J, the junction kept 7 bases outside the gene matches. The CDR3 is 16 residues long. Germline-derived CDR1 and CDR2 are SGHVS and FNYEAQ. The CDR3 protein is CASSAGTGGLDSPLHF. CDR3 DNA sequence: TGTGCCAGCAGCGCGGGGACAGGGGGCTTGGATTCACCCCTCCACTTT.

This chain connects TRBV30 to TRBJ1-1; D remains ambiguous. V was pared by 3 bases and J by 1 base, with 12 bases between. Germline V CDR1 and CDR2: GTSNPN, SVGIG (reference sequence). The CDR3 spans 14 residues. The CDR3 DNA sequence: TGTGCCTGGAGCCGAACGAAGAAGAACACTGAAGCTTTCTTT. It codes for CAWSRTKKNTEAFF.

This chain connects TRBV6-5 to TRBJ1-2; D uncertain. Germline V lookup: CDR1 MNHEY, CDR2 SVGAGI. The CDR3 consists of 14 residues. Trimming removed 8 bases from V and 2 bases from J, with 15 bases in between. The CDR3: CASRRPGQNYGYTF. The CDR3 nucleotides are TGTGCCAGCCGACGCCCCGGGCAGAACTATGGCTACACCTTC.

This clone was seen a handful of times. V gene TRBV6-5 combines with J gene TRBJ1-2; 9 bases line up with TRBD1. The V and J ends lost 9 bases and 11 bases, in that order; junction bases with no gene match: 4. The CDR3 is 10 amino acids. In germline, CDR1 is MNHEY, CDR2 SVGAGI. CDR3 in amino acids: CASGDREYTF. CDR3 nucleotides: TGTGCCAGTGGGGACAGGGAATACACCTTC.

V and J are TRBV30 and TRBJ2-5, with 8 bases matching TRBD1. J was trimmed by 4 bases and V by 2 bases; bases with no gene match: 6. This CDR3 contains 14 residues. Germline V gives CDR1 GTSNPN, CDR2 SVGIG (reference sequence). CDR3 sequence (DNA): TGTGCCTGGAGTAATCAGGGGGCGAGAGAGACCCAGTACTTC. Amino acid sequence: CAWSNQGARETQYF.

This sequence joins TRBV7-3 and TRBJ1-1; perhaps TRBD1 as D (5 bases). With 2 bases removed from V and 0 bases from J, the gap between germline ends came to 10 bases. Germline V gene sequence: CDR1 SGHTA, CDR2 FQGTGA. The CDR3 contains 15 residues. The CDR3 nucleotides are TGTGCCAGCAGCTTACAGGGTGGAATGAACACTGAAGCTTTCTTT. This gives the protein CASSLQGGMNTEAFF.

The rearrangement links TRBV5-1 to TRBJ1-5; TRBD1 agrees at 7 bases. CDR3 length: 15 amino acids. CDR1 is SGHRS and CDR2 is YFSETQ in the germline V gene. V shed 2 bases, J shed 2 bases, and the junction held 4 bases outside the gene matches. The CDR3 here is CASSLTGEGNQPQHF. The CDR3 DNA is TGCGCCAGCAGCTTAACAGGGGAGGGCAATCAGCCCCAGCATTTT.

The chain carries TRBV29-1 and TRBJ2-2; TRBD1 might be the D (5 bases). Germline CDR1 reads SQVTM; CDR2 reads ANQGSEA. The length of the CDR3 is 15 residues. The V gene lost 7 bases and the J gene lost 5 bases, with 20 bases spanning the gap. The CDR3 reads CSGVQSTGATGELFF. The CDR3 DNA reads as TGCAGCGGGGTCCAATCAACAGGAGCAACCGGGGAGCTGTTTTTT.

This clone was observed at least ten times. This sequence joins TRBV6-5 and TRBJ1-4; 11 nucleotides match TRBD1. This CDR3 is built from 12 residues. Looked up from germline, CDR1 is MNHEY and CDR2 is SVGAGI. Trimming removed 8 bases from V and 7 bases from J; junction bases left unmatched: 0. CDR3 sequence: CASGTGGEKLFF. As DNA, the CDR3 is TGTGCCAGCGGGACAGGGGGTGAAAAACTGTTTTTT.

The V call is TRBV29-1, the J call TRBJ1-3, with D unclear. The CDR3 contains 14 residues. Germline-derived CDR1 and CDR2 are SQVTM and ANQGSEA. The V end lost 1 base, the J end lost 0 bases, and 7 bases lay between the germline ends. The CDR3, as DNA: TGCAGCGTTGAAGCAAGATTCTCTGGAAACACCATATATTTT. It is translated as CSVEARFSGNTIYF.

This clone was counted only a few times. The sample has other DNA sequences that encode this CDR3 too. The V and J genes are TRBV6-5 and TRBJ2-5, with 11 bases lining up with TRBD1. After removal of 10 bases from V and 4 bases from J, the junction contained 2 bases not matched to a gene. The CDR3 spans 12 residues. The germline CDR1 and CDR2 sequences are MNHEY and SVGAGI. In DNA, the CDR3 is TGTGCCACCGGGACAGGGGGAGAGACCCAGTACTTC. Translation: CATGTGGETQYF.

The chain joins TRBV5-1 to TRBJ2-1, with TRBD1 matching over 9 bases. The CDR3 has 15 amino acids. Trimming removed 4 bases from V and 0 bases from J; junction bases left unmatched: 2. The germline V gene has CDR1 SGHRS and CDR2 YFSETQ. CDR3 nucleotides: TGCGCCAGCAGCAAGACAGGGGGCTCCTACAATGAGCAGTTCTTC. Protein: CASSKTGGSYNEQFF.

The gene calls are TRBV6-1 and TRBJ2-7, with 11 bases identical to TRBD2. This CDR3 contains 15 residues. The V and J ends lost 4 bases and 4 bases, in that order; junction bases with no gene match: 6. The germline CDR1 and CDR2 sequences are MNHNS and SASEGT. The CDR3 loop reads CASSARLAGRYEQYF. CDR3 DNA: TGTGCCAGCAGTGCGCGACTAGCGGGGAGATACGAGCAGTACTTC.

This chain joins TRBV9 and TRBJ1-1, with 7 positions matching TRBD1. From germline, CDR1 is SGDLS and CDR2 YYNGEE. The CDR3 extends over 14 amino acids. The V segment lost 4 bases and the J segment 4 bases; nucleotides outside the gene matches: 7. This CDR3 is CASSTGTAVTEAFF. For the CDR3, the DNA is TGTGCCAGCAGCACCGGGACAGCGGTCACTGAAGCTTTCTTT.

This chain connects TRBV27 to TRBJ2-3, with TRBD1 identical over 8 bases. Trimming took 0 bases from V and 5 from J; bases not matched to a gene: 4. This CDR3 has 15 residues. Per the germline V gene, CDR1 is MNHEY and CDR2 is SMNVEV (reference sequence). In nucleotides, the CDR3 is TGTGCCAGCAGTTTATCGGGCAGGGGGCGAGATACGCAGTATTTT. It encodes CASSLSGRGRDTQYF.